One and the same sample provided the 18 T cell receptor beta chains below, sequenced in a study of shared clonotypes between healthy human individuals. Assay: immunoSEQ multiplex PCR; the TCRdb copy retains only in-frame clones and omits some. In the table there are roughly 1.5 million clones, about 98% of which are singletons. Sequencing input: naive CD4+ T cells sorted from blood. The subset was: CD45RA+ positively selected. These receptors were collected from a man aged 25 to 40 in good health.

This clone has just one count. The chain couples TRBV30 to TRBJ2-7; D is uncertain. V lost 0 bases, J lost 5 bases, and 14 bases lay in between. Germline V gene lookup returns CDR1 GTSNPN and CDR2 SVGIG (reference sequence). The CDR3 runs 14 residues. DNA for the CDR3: TGTGCCTGGAGTGTTCACGAGGCAGCTCACGAGCAGTACTTC. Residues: CAWSVHEAAHEQYF.

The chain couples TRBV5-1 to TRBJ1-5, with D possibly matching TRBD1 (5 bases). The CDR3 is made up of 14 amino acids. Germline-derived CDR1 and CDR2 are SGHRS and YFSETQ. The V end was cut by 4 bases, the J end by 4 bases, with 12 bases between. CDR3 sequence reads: CASSTGGSNQPQHF. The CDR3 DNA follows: TGCGCCAGCAGCACAGGAGGTAGTAATCAGCCCCAGCATTTT.

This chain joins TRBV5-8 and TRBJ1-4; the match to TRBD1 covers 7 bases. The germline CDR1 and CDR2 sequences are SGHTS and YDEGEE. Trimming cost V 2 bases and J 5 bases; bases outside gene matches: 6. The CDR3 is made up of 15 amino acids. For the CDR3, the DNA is TGTGCCAGCAGCTTTGGACAGGTAGCCAATGAAAAACTGTTTTTT. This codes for CASSFGQVANEKLFF.

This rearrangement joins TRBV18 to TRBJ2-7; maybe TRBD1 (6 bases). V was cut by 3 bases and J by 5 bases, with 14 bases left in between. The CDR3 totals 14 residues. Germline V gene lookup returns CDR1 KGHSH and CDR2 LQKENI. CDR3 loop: CASSPLDSSHEQYF. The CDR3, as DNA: TGTGCCAGCTCACCGCTGGACAGCTCTCACGAGCAGTACTTC. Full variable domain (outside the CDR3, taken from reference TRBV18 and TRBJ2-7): NAGVMQNPRHLVRRRGQEARLRCSPMKGHSHVYWYRQLPEEGLKFMVYLQKENIIDESGMPKERFSAEFPKEGPSILRIQQVVRGDSAAYFCASSPLDSSHEQYFGPGTRLTVT.

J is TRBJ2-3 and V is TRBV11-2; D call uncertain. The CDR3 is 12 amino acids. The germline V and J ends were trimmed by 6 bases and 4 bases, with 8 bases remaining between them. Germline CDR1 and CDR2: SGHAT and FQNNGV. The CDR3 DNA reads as TGTGCCAGCAGGGAAATACCAGATACGCAGTATTTT. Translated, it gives CASREIPDTQYF.

The CDR3 is CAAGAGTGLYGYTF. In DNA, the CDR3 is TGTGCCGCAGGCGCCGGGACAGGGCTCTATGGCTACACCTTC. The chain recombines TRBV6-1 with TRBJ1-2; TRBD1 aligns across 9 bases. Looked up from germline, CDR1 is MNHNS and CDR2 is SASEGT. Germline trimming cut 11 bases from V and 4 bases from J; bases unmatched to any gene: 11. There are 14 residues in the CDR3.

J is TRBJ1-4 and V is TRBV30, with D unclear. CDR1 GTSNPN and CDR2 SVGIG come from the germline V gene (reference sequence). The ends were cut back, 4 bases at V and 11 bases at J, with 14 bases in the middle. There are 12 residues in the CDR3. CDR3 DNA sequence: TGTGCCTGGACCATTGCCGGGAAGAAACTGTTTTTT. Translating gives CAWTIAGKKLFF. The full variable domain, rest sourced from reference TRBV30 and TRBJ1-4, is SQTIHQWPATLVQPVGSPLSLECTVEGTSNPNLYWYRQAAGRGLQLLFYSVGIGQISSEVPQNLSASRPQDRQFILSSKKLLLSDSGFYLCAWTIAGKKLFFGSGTQLSVL.

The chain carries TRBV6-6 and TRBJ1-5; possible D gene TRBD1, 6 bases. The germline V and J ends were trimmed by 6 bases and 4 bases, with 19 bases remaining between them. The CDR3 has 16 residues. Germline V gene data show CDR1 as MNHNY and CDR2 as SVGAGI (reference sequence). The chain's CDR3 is CASSSPKGRGNQPQHF. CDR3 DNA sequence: TGTGCCAGCAGCTCCCCGAAGGGCAGGGGAAATCAGCCCCAGCATTTT.

The CDR3 is CASSLAVGSSYNEQFF. Here the CDR3 DNA reads TGCGCCAGCAGCTTGGCCGTCGGGAGCTCCTACAATGAGCAGTTCTTC. The chain is built from TRBV5-1 and TRBJ2-1; D is perhaps TRBD2 (6 bases). CDR3 length: 16 amino acids. CDR1 is SGHRS, CDR2 YFSETQ, per germline. V was cut by 0 bases and J by 0 bases, with 10 bases left in between.

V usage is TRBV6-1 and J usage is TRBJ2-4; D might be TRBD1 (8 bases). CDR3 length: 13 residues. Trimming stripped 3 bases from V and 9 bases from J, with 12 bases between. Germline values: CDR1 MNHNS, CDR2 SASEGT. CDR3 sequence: CASSEDREGIQYF. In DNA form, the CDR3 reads TGTGCCAGCAGTGAGGACAGGGAGGGCATTCAGTACTTC.

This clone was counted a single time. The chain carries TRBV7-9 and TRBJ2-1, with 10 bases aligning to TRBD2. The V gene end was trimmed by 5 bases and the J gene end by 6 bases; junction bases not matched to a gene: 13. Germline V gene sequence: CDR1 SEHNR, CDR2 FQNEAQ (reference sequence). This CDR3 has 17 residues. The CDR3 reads CASSPAGSGRAGNEQFF. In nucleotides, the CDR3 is TGTGCCAGCAGCCCCGCCGGGAGCGGGAGGGCCGGCAATGAGCAGTTCTTC. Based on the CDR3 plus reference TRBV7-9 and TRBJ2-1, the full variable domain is DTGVSQNPRHKITKRGQNVTFRCDPISEHNRLYWYRQTLGQGPEFLTYFQNEAQLEKSRLLSDRFSAERPKGSFSTLEIQRTEQGDSAMYLCASSPAGSGRAGNEQFFGPGTRLTVL.

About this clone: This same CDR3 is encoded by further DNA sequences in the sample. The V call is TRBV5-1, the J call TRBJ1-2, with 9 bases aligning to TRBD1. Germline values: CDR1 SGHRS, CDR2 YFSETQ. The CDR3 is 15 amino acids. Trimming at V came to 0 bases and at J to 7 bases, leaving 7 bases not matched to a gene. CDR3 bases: TGCGCCAGCAGCTTGGCACGGGACAGGGTTGGTGGCTACACCTTC. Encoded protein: CASSLARDRVGGYTF.

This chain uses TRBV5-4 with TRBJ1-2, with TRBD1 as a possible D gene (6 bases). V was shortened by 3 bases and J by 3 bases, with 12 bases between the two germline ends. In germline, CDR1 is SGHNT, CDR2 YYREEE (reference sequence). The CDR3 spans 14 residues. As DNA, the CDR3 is TGTGCCAGCAGCTCGCAGACAGGAGACTATGGCTACACCTTC. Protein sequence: CASSSQTGDYGYTF.

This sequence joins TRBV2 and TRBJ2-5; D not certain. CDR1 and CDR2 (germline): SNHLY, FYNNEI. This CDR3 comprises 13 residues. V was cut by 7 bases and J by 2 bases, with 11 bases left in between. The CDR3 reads CASKSGRQETQYF. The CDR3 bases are TGTGCCAGCAAATCTGGCAGACAAGAGACCCAGTACTTC.

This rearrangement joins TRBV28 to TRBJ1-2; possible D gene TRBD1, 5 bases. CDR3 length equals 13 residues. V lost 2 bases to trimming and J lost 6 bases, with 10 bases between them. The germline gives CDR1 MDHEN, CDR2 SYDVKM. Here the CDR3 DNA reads TGTGCCAGCAGTTTAAGCAGGGCTAATGGCTACACCTTC. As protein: CASSLSRANGYTF.

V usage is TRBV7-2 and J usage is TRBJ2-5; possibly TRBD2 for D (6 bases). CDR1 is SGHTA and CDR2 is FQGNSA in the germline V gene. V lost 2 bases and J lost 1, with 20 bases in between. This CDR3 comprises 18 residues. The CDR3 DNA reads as TGTGCCAGCAGCTTACTCGGGAGATCATCCGTGGGCCAAGAGACCCAGTACTTC. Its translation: CASSLLGRSSVGQETQYF.

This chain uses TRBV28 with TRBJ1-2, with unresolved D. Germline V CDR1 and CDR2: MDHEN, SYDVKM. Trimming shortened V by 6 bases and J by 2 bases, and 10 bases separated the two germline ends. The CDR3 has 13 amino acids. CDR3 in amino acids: CASRSPANYGYTF. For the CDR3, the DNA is TGTGCCAGCAGGTCTCCTGCAAACTATGGCTACACCTTC.

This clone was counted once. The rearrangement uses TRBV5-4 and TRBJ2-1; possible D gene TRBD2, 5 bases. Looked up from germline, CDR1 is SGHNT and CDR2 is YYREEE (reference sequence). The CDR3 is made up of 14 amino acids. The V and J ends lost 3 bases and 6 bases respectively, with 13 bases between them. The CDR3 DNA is TGTGCCAGCAGCTCGGGGTTACAGCGCAATGAGCAGTTCTTC. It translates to CASSSGLQRNEQFF.